This T cell receptor (beta chain) comes out of a study of T cell changes during pregnancy in multiple sclerosis. The repertoire was sequenced with immunoSEQ multiplex PCR; TCRdb's copy has only in-frame clones and lacks some. The sample comprises some 120,000 clones, 92% of which are singletons, and over 1.5% rests with the top ten. The germline V gene encodes CDR1 ENHRY and CDR2 SYGVKD. This CDR3 has 16 amino acids. The V gene end was trimmed by 0 bases and the J gene end by 2 bases; junction bases not matched to a gene: 6. The chain links TRBV10-3 to TRBJ1-1, with TRBD1 matching 7 bases. The sequence derives from a female donor with multiple sclerosis, enrolled in a pregnancy study. The sequenced sample was peripheral blood, obtained in the third trimester of pregnancy. The CDR3 region has the DNA TGTGCCATCAGTGAGTCGAGGCAGGGGGTAAACACTGAAGCTTTCTTT. This sequence encodes CAISESRQGVNTEAFF.